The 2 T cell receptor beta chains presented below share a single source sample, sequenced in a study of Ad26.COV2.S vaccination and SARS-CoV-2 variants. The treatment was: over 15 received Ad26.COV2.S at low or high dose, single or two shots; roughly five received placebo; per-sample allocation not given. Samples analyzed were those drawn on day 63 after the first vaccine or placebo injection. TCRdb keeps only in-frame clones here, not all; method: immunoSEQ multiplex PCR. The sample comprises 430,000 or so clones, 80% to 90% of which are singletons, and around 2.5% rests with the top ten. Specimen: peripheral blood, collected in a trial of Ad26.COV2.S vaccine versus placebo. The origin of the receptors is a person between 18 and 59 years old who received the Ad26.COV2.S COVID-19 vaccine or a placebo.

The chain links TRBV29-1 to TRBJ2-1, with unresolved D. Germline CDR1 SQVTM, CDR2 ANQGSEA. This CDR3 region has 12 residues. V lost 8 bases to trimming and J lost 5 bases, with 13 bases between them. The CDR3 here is CSPQRGDNEQFF. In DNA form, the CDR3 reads TGCAGCCCCCAACGAGGAGACAATGAGCAGTTCTTC.

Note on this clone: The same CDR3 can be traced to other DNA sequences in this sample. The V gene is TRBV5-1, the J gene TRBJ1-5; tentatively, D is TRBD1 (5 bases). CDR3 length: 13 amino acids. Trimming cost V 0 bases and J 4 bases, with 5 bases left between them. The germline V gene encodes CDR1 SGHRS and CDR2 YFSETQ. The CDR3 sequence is CASSLGQNQPQHF. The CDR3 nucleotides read TGCGCCAGCAGCTTGGGACAGAATCAGCCCCAGCATTTT.